Listed here is a single TCR beta chain. What it binds is not known. This clone may be a read error of a much larger clone one base away. A mixed TRB-A/B primer pool amplified rearranged TRB by multiplex touch-down PCR. Via MiXCR, TCRdb re-called the multiplex PCR reads, giving one row per CDR3 protein. The table has 3,000 or so distinct CDR3 sequences, about 30% seen once; the top ten hold 9.9%. This specimen belongs to a study of T cell repertoires in aging, cancer and after chemotherapy. Study in general: Donors were grouped into six age bands spanning 30 or younger through 70 or older.

The template was genomic DNA from peripheral blood, not RNA. General observations from the study: Untreated cancer patients had significantly lower blood TCR diversity than age-matched healthy donors. Median generation probability rose over the chemotherapy interval in each cancer cohort, suggesting rebound thymic output. In healthy donors, age-related TCR diversity loss mainly reflected lost richness.

Per the germline V gene, CDR1 is MNHNS and CDR2 is SASEGT. The CDR3 length is 10 residues. The genes are TRBV6-1 and TRBJ2-1; no clear D gene. The sample taken for sequencing was blood. This sequence was found in a human donor in good health. The CDR3 reads CVSVSNEQFF. The CDR3, as DNA: TGTGTCTCGGTATCCAATGAGCAGTTCTTC.